Presented here are 17 T cell receptor beta chains from one specimen sequenced in a study of shared clonotypes between healthy human individuals. The protocol was immunoSEQ multiplex PCR, while the TCRdb copy is restricted to in-frame clones and leaves out a portion. Here the sample spans some 2,100,000 clones, approximately 94% being singletons. Naive CD8 cells lacked CD45RO, underwent positive selection for CCR7 and left out terminally differentiated effector memory CD45RA+ cells. Input material: naive CD8+ T cells from PBMCs. These receptors came from a man aged 18 to 30 in good health. Some clones in this sample may be carry-over from other donors' samples.

This chain connects TRBV11-3 to TRBJ2-1, with 12 bases lining up with TRBD2. From germline, CDR1 is SGHNT and CDR2 YENEEA. The V segment lost 4 bases and the J segment 8 bases; nucleotides outside the gene matches: 6. The CDR3 sequence is 15 residues long. The CDR3 DNA reads as TGTGCCAGCAGCTCCCGACTAGCGGGAGTCCATGAGCAGTTCTTC. Translated, it gives CASSSRLAGVHEQFF.

The chain carries TRBV5-4 and TRBJ2-2; no reliable D call. The V gene's germline CDR1 is SGHNT and CDR2 YYREEE (reference sequence). The CDR3 has 15 residues. Deletions cut 5 bases from V and 3 bases from J, with 14 bases between. The CDR3 region has the DNA TGTGCCAGCAGTCCTACACGATCAGACACCGGGGAGCTGTTTTTT. It translates to CASSPTRSDTGELFF. Full variable domain (outside the CDR3, taken from reference TRBV5-4 and TRBJ2-2): ETGVTQSPTHLIKTRGQQVTLRCSSQSGHNTVSWYQQALGQGPQFIFQYYREEENGRGNFPPRFSGLQFPNYSSELNVNALELDDSALYLCASSPTRSDTGELFFGEGSRLTVL.

A note on this clone: The same CDR3 is also encoded by other DNA sequences in this sample. The gene calls are TRBV30 and TRBJ2-3; 10 bases line up with TRBD2. CDR3 length: 15 residues. After removal of 0 bases from V and 1 base from J, the junction contained 1 base not matched to a gene. Germline V gives CDR1 GTSNPN, CDR2 SVGIG (reference sequence). The CDR3 sequence is CAWSVGTSGTDTQYF. The CDR3 nucleotides read TGTGCCTGGAGTGTCGGGACTAGCGGCACAGATACGCAGTATTTT. The complete variable domain, with remaining parts taken from reference TRBV30 and TRBJ2-3, reads SQTIHQWPATLVQPVGSPLSLECTVEGTSNPNLYWYRQAAGRGLQLLFYSVGIGQISSEVPQNLSASRPQDRQFILSSKKLLLSDSGFYLCAWSVGTSGTDTQYFGPGTRLTVL.

This chain joins TRBV7-9 and TRBJ2-2; 8 bases are shared with TRBD2. The V segment lost 1 base and the J segment 1 base; nucleotides outside the gene matches: 8. Per the germline V gene, CDR1 is SEHNR and CDR2 is FQNEAQ (reference sequence). The CDR3 has 18 residues. CDR3 DNA: TGTGCCAGCAGCTTAGAGGCAAGACTAGCGATGAACACCGGGGAGCTGTTTTTT. Protein sequence: CASSLEARLAMNTGELFF.

The genes are TRBV10-3 and TRBJ2-7; D might be TRBD1 (5 bases). The CDR3 sequence is 15 residues long. With 8 bases removed from V and 0 bases from J, the gap between germline ends came to 17 bases. Germline loops: CDR1 ENHRY, CDR2 SYGVKD. CDR3 region: CAIQGWGGSSYEQYF. CDR3 DNA: TGTGCCATCCAGGGATGGGGTGGTTCCTCCTACGAGCAGTACTTC.

The chain uses TRBV7-2 and TRBJ2-7; D is unclear. V dropped 0 bases and J dropped 4 bases, with 13 bases sitting between them. This CDR3 comprises 15 residues. Germline V gives CDR1 SGHTA, CDR2 FQGNSA. The CDR3 region is CASSLARVTPYEQYF. The CDR3 DNA reads as TGTGCCAGCAGCTTAGCGCGTGTCACCCCATACGAGCAGTACTTC. The complete variable domain, with remaining parts taken from reference TRBV7-2 and TRBJ2-7, reads GAGVSQSPSNKVTEKGKDVELRCDPISGHTALYWYRQSLGQGLEFLIYFQGNSAPDKSGLPSDRFSAERTGGSVSTLTIQRTQQEDSAVYLCASSLARVTPYEQYFGPGTRLTVT.

V usage is TRBV29-1 and J usage is TRBJ2-7, with 7 bases aligning to TRBD2. Germline V lookup: CDR1 SQVTM, CDR2 ANQGSEA. The CDR3 has 15 amino acids. V gave up 2 bases and J gave up 0 bases; unmatched junction bases: 7. Written as DNA, the CDR3 is TGCAGCGTTGAATTGGCTAGCGGCCACTCCTACGAGCAGTACTTC. Encoded protein: CSVELASGHSYEQYF.

The V call is TRBV11-2, the J call TRBJ2-5; D uncertain. CDR3 length equals 12 residues. Germline CDR1 reads SGHAT; CDR2 reads FQNNGV. The V and J ends lost 5 bases and 4 bases respectively, with 8 bases between them. CDR3 amino acids: CASSNPPETQYF. The CDR3 DNA is TGTGCCAGCAGCAACCCCCCAGAGACCCAGTACTTC. Using reference TRBV11-2 and TRBJ2-5 for the parts outside the CDR3, the full variable domain is EAGVAQSPRYKIIEKRQSVAFWCNPISGHATLYWYQQILGQGPKLLIQFQNNGVVDDSQLPKDRFSAERLKGVDSTLKIQPAKLEDSAVYLCASSNPPETQYFGPGTRLLVL.

The rearrangement joins TRBV4-3 to TRBJ2-3; D possibly corresponds to TRBD2 (6 bases). The CDR3 is 17 amino acids. CDR1 and CDR2 (germline): LGHNA, YSLEER. Trimming took 3 bases from V and 0 from J, leaving 16 bases between them. The DNA for the CDR3 is TGCGCCAGCAGCCAGCTGGAGGGCGGGGCCAGCACAGATACGCAGTATTTT. This codes for CASSQLEGGASTDTQYF.

Comment on this clone: Relative to the germline gene, one junction end is altered; a read error may explain this. The rearrangement uses TRBV5-1 and TRBJ2-7, with 9 bases aligning to TRBD2. The CDR3 length is 16 residues. CDR1 SGHRS and CDR2 YFSETQ come from the germline V gene. For the CDR3, the DNA is TGCGCCAGCACCTTGCTGGGCGCGGGAGGGTCTTACGAGCAGTACTTC. Encoded protein: CASTLLGAGGSYEQYF.

The V and J genes are TRBV7-2 and TRBJ1-1; 9 positions agree with TRBD1. V lost 3 bases and J lost 6; bases outside the gene matches: 2. The CDR3 consists of 13 residues. Germline-derived CDR1 and CDR2 are SGHTA and FQGNSA. The CDR3 coding sequence is TGTGCCAGCAGCTTGGACAGGGGCGCTGAAGCTTTCTTT. As protein: CASSLDRGAEAFF.

The chain joins TRBV6-5 to TRBJ2-2; the D gene is possibly TRBD1 (6 bases). This CDR3 is built from 14 residues. Trimming removed 6 bases at V and 4 bases at J, with 12 bases between. Germline-derived CDR1 and CDR2 are MNHEY and SVGAGI. The CDR3 nucleotides are TGTGCCAGCAGCAGGGGTCGAGGCACCGGGGAGCTGTTTTTT. This sequence encodes CASSRGRGTGELFF.

The chain carries TRBV7-9 and TRBJ1-1; tentative D call: TRBD1 (6 bases). The CDR3 totals 13 residues. Germline-derived CDR1 and CDR2 are SEHNR and FQNEAQ (reference sequence). V gave up 4 bases and J gave up 7 bases, with 13 bases separating them. CDR3 bases: TGTGCCAGCAGCTCTCCGGGACAATATGAAGCTTTCTTT. Protein: CASSSPGQYEAFF.

The V call is TRBV30, the J call TRBJ2-3; D gene unclear. Germline V gene sequence: CDR1 GTSNPN, CDR2 SVGIG (reference sequence). The CDR3 consists of 14 residues. Trimming pared 0 bases from V and 0 bases from J, leaving 7 bases between. CDR3 amino acids: CAWSVVLSTDTQYF. The DNA for the CDR3 is TGTGCCTGGAGTGTGGTCTTAAGCACAGATACGCAGTATTTT. The variable domain in full, with the rest retrieved from reference TRBV30 and TRBJ2-3, is SQTIHQWPATLVQPVGSPLSLECTVEGTSNPNLYWYRQAAGRGLQLLFYSVGIGQISSEVPQNLSASRPQDRQFILSSKKLLLSDSGFYLCAWSVVLSTDTQYFGPGTRLTVL.

The chain combines TRBV4-3 with TRBJ2-7, with TRBD2 as a possible D gene (6 bases). The CDR3 spans 15 residues. V was cut by 0 bases and J by 4 bases, with 13 bases left in between. Per germline, CDR1 LGHNA and CDR2 YSLEER. CDR3 in amino acids: CASSQEAAGLYEQYF. The CDR3 nucleotides are TGCGCCAGCAGCCAAGAGGCCGCAGGACTATACGAGCAGTACTTC.

This chain joins TRBV5-6 and TRBJ1-2; 11 nucleotides agree with TRBD1. The V segment lost 0 bases and the J segment 5 bases; nucleotides outside the gene matches: 9. Per the germline V gene, CDR1 is SGHDT and CDR2 is YYEEEE. The CDR3 is 17 amino acids. The CDR3 reads CASSLDVRDRGDYGYTF. In nucleotides, the CDR3 is TGTGCCAGCAGCTTGGACGTACGGGACAGGGGGGATTATGGCTACACCTTC. Drawing the rest from reference TRBV5-6 and TRBJ1-2, the complete variable domain is DAGVTQSPTHLIKTRGQQVTLRCSPKSGHDTVSWYQQALGQGPQFIFQYYEEEERQRGNFPDRFSGHQFPNYSSELNVNALLLGDSALYLCASSLDVRDRGDYGYTFGSGTRLTVV.

This clone has just one count. This chain joins TRBV10-3 and TRBJ2-7; D possibly corresponds to TRBD1 (5 bases). The germline CDR1 and CDR2 sequences are ENHRY and SYGVKD. CDR3 length equals 11 residues. V was shortened by 10 bases and J by 3 bases, with 10 bases between the two germline ends. The CDR3, as DNA: TGTGCCAGCTTAGACAGCTACGAGCAGTACTTC. Amino acids: CASLDSYEQYF.